The 26 T cell receptor beta chains below were found in one sample sequenced in a study of cytomegalovirus exposure and HLA in healthy donors. The PCR employed 60 Vbeta primers together with 13 Jbeta primers. Clones were sequenced by immunoSEQ multiplex PCR, and TCRdb holds only the in-frame ones, with some missing. The sample includes roughly 190,000 clones, more than 65% of them seen just once. Sequenced material: PBMCs. The receptors originated from a man in his forties or fifties in good health and CMV-seropositive.

The chain combines TRBV6-1 with TRBJ2-2; 9 bases line up with TRBD2. Germline values: CDR1 MNHNS, CDR2 SASEGT. The CDR3 has 19 amino acids. V dropped 1 base and J dropped 3; count of bases not matched to a gene: 12. This CDR3 is CASSEGVRAGGPDTGELFF. The CDR3 bases are TGTGCCAGCAGTGAAGGGGTTCGGGCGGGGGGGCCGGACACCGGGGAGCTGTTTTTT.

This clone was picked up a small number of times. V usage is TRBV2 and J usage is TRBJ1-1; the D gene is possibly TRBD1 (5 bases). Germline values: CDR1 SNHLY, CDR2 FYNNEI. The CDR3 is made up of 15 amino acids. V was clipped by 6 bases and J by 1 base, with 15 bases between them. The DNA for the CDR3 is TGTGCCAGCAGCCCGAGCGGGGCAGGGAACACTGAAGCTTTCTTT. It codes for CASSPSGAGNTEAFF. Full variable domain (outside the CDR3, taken from reference TRBV2 and TRBJ1-1): EPEVTQTPSHQVTQMGQEVILRCVPISNHLYFYWYRQILGQKVEFLVSFYNNEISEKSEIFDDQFSVERPDGSNFTLKIRSTKLEDSAMYFCASSPSGAGNTEAFFGQGTRLTVV.

The chain has TRBV27 and TRBJ2-1; D not resolved. CDR3 length: 14 residues. V lost 7 bases and J 5 bases, leaving 15 bases between the germline ends. CDR1 is MNHEY, CDR2 SMNVEV, per germline (reference sequence). For the CDR3, the DNA is TGTGCCAGCACCCCTAGTCTGTCACACAATGAGCAGTTCTTC. It is translated as CASTPSLSHNEQFF.

CDR3 in amino acids: CATGQVVNYGYTF. As DNA, the CDR3 is TGTGCCACGGGACAGGTGGTTAACTATGGCTACACCTTC. The V gene is TRBV10-3, the J gene TRBJ1-2, with 8 bases lining up with TRBD1. Trimming cost V 10 bases and J 1 base; bases outside gene matches: 5. The CDR3 is 13 residues long. CDR1 and CDR2 (germline): ENHRY, SYGVKD.

This rearrangement joins TRBV7-8 to TRBJ1-4; the match to TRBD1 covers 11 bases. The CDR3 sequence is 16 residues long. Germline-derived CDR1 and CDR2 are SGHVS and FQNEAQ. Germline trimming cut 6 bases from V and 0 bases from J; bases unmatched to any gene: 3. This chain's CDR3 is CASRGQGGTTNEKLFF. The CDR3 nucleotides read TGTGCCAGCAGGGGACAGGGGGGGACAACTAATGAAAAACTGTTTTTT.

CDR3 loop: CASSLVGGGRRETQYF. The CDR3 DNA reads as TGTGCCAGCAGCTTGGTAGGCGGGGGGCGAAGGGAGACCCAGTACTTC. The V call is TRBV5-4, the J call TRBJ2-5, with TRBD2 identical over 8 bases. The CDR3 is 16 amino acids. The germline gives CDR1 SGHNT, CDR2 YYREEE (reference sequence). V was clipped by 0 bases and J by 5 bases; unmatched bases: 9.

V gene TRBV2 combines with J gene TRBJ1-5; a possible D gene is TRBD1 (6 bases). Germline V gene lookup returns CDR1 SNHLY and CDR2 FYNNEI. The V gene lost 5 bases and the J gene lost 0 bases, with 8 bases spanning the gap. CDR3 length: 14 residues. CDR3 protein: CASSNRDSNQPQHF. The DNA for the CDR3 is TGTGCCAGCAGTAACAGGGATAGCAATCAGCCCCAGCATTTT.

The rearrangement joins TRBV19 to TRBJ2-1; D ambiguous. Germline lookup yields CDR1 LNHDA and CDR2 SQIVND (reference sequence). Trimming stripped 4 bases from V and 6 bases from J, with 7 bases between. This CDR3 contains 12 residues. CDR3 protein: CASSSSFNEQFF. CDR3 DNA: TGTGCCAGTAGTAGTAGCTTCAATGAGCAGTTCTTC.

CDR3 sequence: CASSSPTLPGTQYF. The CDR3 DNA sequence: TGTGCCAGCAGCTCACCGACACTGCCGGGGACGCAGTATTTT. The chain employs TRBV7-6 and TRBJ2-3; perhaps TRBD2 as D (5 bases). Deletions cut 4 bases from V and 9 bases from J, with 17 bases between. Germline CDR1 and CDR2: SGHVS and FNYEAQ. This CDR3 has 14 residues.

The V call is TRBV7-9, the J call TRBJ1-4; TRBD1 matches at 9 bases. Germline trimming cut 6 bases from V and 6 bases from J; bases unmatched to any gene: 5. The germline V gene encodes CDR1 SEHNR and CDR2 FQNEAQ (reference sequence). CDR3 length equals 14 residues. The CDR3 sequence: CASSWDREDEKLFF. For the CDR3, the DNA is TGTGCCAGCAGTTGGGACAGGGAGGATGAAAAACTGTTTTTT. Full variable domain (outside the CDR3, taken from reference TRBV7-9 and TRBJ1-4): DTGVSQNPRHKITKRGQNVTFRCDPISEHNRLYWYRQTLGQGPEFLTYFQNEAQLEKSRLLSDRFSAERPKGSFSTLEIQRTEQGDSAMYLCASSWDREDEKLFFGSGTQLSVL.

This clone showed up just once. The chain combines TRBV10-3 with TRBJ2-2; 11 bases line up with TRBD2. The junction had 5 bases not matched to a gene; V was cut back by 5 bases and J by 6 bases. CDR3 length: 15 residues. Germline CDR1 ENHRY, CDR2 SYGVKD. The CDR3 DNA reads TGTGCCATCAGTCCCCTAGCGGGAGGACCCGGGGAGCTGTTTTTT. This gives the protein CAISPLAGGPGELFF.

This clone has only one observation. The J gene is TRBJ2-3, the V gene TRBV27; TRBD1 aligns across 7 bases. The germline V gene encodes CDR1 MNHEY and CDR2 SMNVEV (reference sequence). Trimming took 5 bases from V and 3 from J; bases not matched to a gene: 11. This CDR3 spans 16 amino acids. CDR3 sequence (DNA): TGTGCCAGCAGTCCACGGACCAACAGGGGTACAGATACGCAGTATTTT. Its translation: CASSPRTNRGTDTQYF.

The chain uses TRBV7-2 and TRBJ2-1, with D possibly matching TRBD2 (5 bases). The CDR3 runs to 16 residues. The V end lost 1 base, the J end lost 8 bases, and 18 bases lay between the germline ends. Germline lookup yields CDR1 SGHTA and CDR2 FQGNSA. The DNA for the CDR3 is TGTGCCAGCAGCTTAGTTGCCCCAGAGCTAGCCCATGAGCAGTTCTTC. Translation: CASSLVAPELAHEQFF.

The chain carries TRBV10-2 and TRBJ2-5; 7 bases are shared with TRBD1. The trim removed 9 bases at V and 4 bases at J, leaving 11 bases unmatched. This CDR3 has 14 residues. The germline V gene encodes CDR1 WSHSY and CDR2 SAAADI. Here the CDR3 DNA reads TGCGCCAGGGGAAAGGGGGCCTCCGGAGAGACCCAGTACTTC. The encoded protein is CARGKGASGETQYF.

The chain has TRBV9 and TRBJ2-3, with D unresolved. Germline V CDR1 and CDR2: SGDLS, YYNGEE. This CDR3 is 14 amino acids long. Trimming cost V 0 bases and J 2 bases, with 7 bases left between them. CDR3 sequence: CASSVGAPTDTQYF. The DNA of the CDR3 is TGTGCCAGCAGCGTAGGAGCCCCCACAGATACGCAGTATTTT. Full variable domain (rest looked up from reference TRBV9 and TRBJ2-3): DSGVTQTPKHLITATGQRVTLRCSPRSGDLSVYWYQQSLDQGLQFLIQYYNGEERAKGNILERFSAQQFPDLHSELNLSSLELGDSALYFCASSVGAPTDTQYFGPGTRLTVL.

V is TRBV5-1 and J is TRBJ2-7; unclear D gene. The CDR3 totals 14 residues. V lost 0 bases to trimming and J lost 5 bases, with 12 bases between them. From germline, CDR1 is SGHRS and CDR2 YFSETQ. Here the CDR3 DNA reads TGCGCCAGCAGCTTGGGGAGTTTTTCGAACGAGCAGTACTTC. Protein product: CASSLGSFSNEQYF.

This sequence joins TRBV9 and TRBJ2-7; 7 positions agree with TRBD2. The CDR3 has 16 residues. V was pared by 0 bases and J by 6 bases, with 12 bases of the junction left unmatched. Germline V gene data show CDR1 as SGDLS and CDR2 as YYNGEE. CDR3 amino acids: CASSVGVWGGAVEQYF. For the CDR3, the DNA is TGTGCCAGCAGCGTAGGCGTCTGGGGAGGGGCCGTCGAGCAGTACTTC.

The rearrangement links TRBV6-1 to TRBJ2-7, with 14 bases aligning to TRBD2. Germline loops: CDR1 MNHNS, CDR2 SASEGT. The length of the CDR3 is 16 residues. The ends lost 4 bases at V and 5 bases at J; junction bases unmatched: 7. CDR3 sequence (DNA): TGTGCCAGCAGTGCCCGGACTAGCGGGGGGCGAGACGAGCAGTACTTC. Residues: CASSARTSGGRDEQYF.

J is TRBJ1-1 and V is TRBV5-4; D uncertain. Trimming took 0 bases from V and 1 from J, leaving 7 bases between them. The germline V gene has CDR1 SGHNT and CDR2 YYREEE (reference sequence). The CDR3 runs 14 residues. CDR3 coding DNA: TGTGCCAGCAGCTTGGAATCAGGGAACACTGAAGCTTTCTTT. This translates into CASSLESGNTEAFF.

V usage is TRBV19 and J usage is TRBJ2-2; 8 bases are a match to TRBD2. V shed 8 bases, J shed 0 bases, and the junction held 8 bases outside the gene matches. This CDR3 spans 16 amino acids. Germline-derived CDR1 and CDR2 are LNHDA and SQIVND (reference sequence). This CDR3 reads CASGPIAGSNTGELFF. DNA of the CDR3: TGTGCCAGTGGTCCTATAGCGGGATCGAACACCGGGGAGCTGTTTTTT.

This chain joins TRBV5-1 and TRBJ2-3, with a tentative D call TRBD2 (6 bases). Trimming shortened V by 9 bases and J by 2 bases, and 16 bases separated the two germline ends. Germline-derived CDR1 and CDR2 are SGHRS and YFSETQ. The length of the CDR3 is 14 residues. CDR3 DNA sequence: TGCGCCACCTCCGACGCGGACTACACAGATACGCAGTATTTT. Protein: CATSDADYTDTQYF. Complete variable domain (other parts from reference TRBV5-1 and TRBJ2-3): KAGVTQTPRYLIKTRGQQVTLSCSPISGHRSVSWYQQTPGQGLQFLFEYFSETQRNKGNFPGRFSGRQFSNSRSEMNVSTLELGDSALYLCATSDADYTDTQYFGPGTRLTVL.

The chain has TRBV4-1 and TRBJ2-3, with a tentative D call TRBD1 (6 bases). The CDR3 has 17 residues. Germline V gene lookup returns CDR1 MGHRA and CDR2 YSYEKL. Trimming took 0 bases from V and 6 from J, leaving 19 bases between them. The CDR3 sequence: CASSQDVPGTSTDTQYF. The CDR3 DNA reads TGCGCCAGCAGCCAAGATGTACCAGGGACATCCACGGATACGCAGTATTTT.

The V and J genes are TRBV12-5 and TRBJ2-1, with 8 bases aligning to TRBD2. Losses at the gene ends were 4 bases for V and 6 bases for J; bases not matched to a gene: 8. The CDR3 runs to 15 residues. The V gene's germline CDR1 is LGHNT and CDR2 FRNRAP. The DNA for the CDR3 is TGTGCTAGTGGTTGGGGCCTGGCGGGAGGCAATGAGCAGTTCTTC. This sequence encodes CASGWGLAGGNEQFF.

V usage is TRBV28 and J usage is TRBJ1-1; 8 nucleotides match TRBD1. The CDR3 totals 14 residues. With 10 bases clipped from V and 0 bases from J, the junction kept 7 bases outside the gene matches. CDR1 is MDHEN and CDR2 is SYDVKM in the germline V gene. The DNA of the CDR3 is TGTGCCACGACCAGACAGGGGATGAACACTGAAGCTTTCTTT. It codes for CATTRQGMNTEAFF.

The count of this clone is one. The chain carries TRBV6-1 and TRBJ2-7; 8 nucleotides match TRBD1. The length of the CDR3 is 17 residues. V was clipped by 2 bases and J by 5 bases; unmatched bases: 14. Germline CDR1 is MNHNS and CDR2 is SASEGT. CDR3 bases: TGTGCCAGCAGTGAAACGGCCGAGGGACAGGAGTCCCACGAGCAGTACTTC. Translating gives CASSETAEGQESHEQYF.

The chain links TRBV7-9 to TRBJ2-7, with D perhaps matching TRBD1 (7 bases). V lost 5 bases and J 2 bases, leaving 13 bases between the germline ends. Germline loops: CDR1 SEHNR, CDR2 FQNEAQ (reference sequence). This CDR3 is built from 14 residues. The CDR3 sequence is CASSGGGAPYEQYF. The CDR3 DNA reads TGTGCCAGCAGCGGAGGGGGCGCGCCCTACGAGCAGTACTTC.